This record covers a single T cell receptor beta chain. Its antigen remains unknown. The source of the sample is a study of beta chain features in type 1 diabetes. Sequencing targeted expressed TCRB transcripts, as all isolated RNA had been reverse transcribed. Measured with immunoSEQ multiplex PCR; TCRdb has only the in-frame clones, and not every one. The profile covers around 280,000 clones, with roughly 8% appearing a single time and over 0.8% taken by the ten largest. Donors contributed one heparinised blood draw apiece, averaging approximately 0.12 L. Study-wide results and caveats: With patients and controls alike, PCR might favor shorter templates to an equal degree.

V shed 5 bases and J shed 3 bases, with 7 bases lying between them. The CDR3 length is 12 residues. The V gene's germline CDR1 is MNHNY and CDR2 SVGAGI (reference sequence). The chain carries TRBV6-6 and TRBJ1-1; D perhaps matches TRBD1 (6 bases). The source of this sequence is a woman aged 18-35 years in good health. The sample comprised central memory CD4+ T cells from blood. CDR3 coding DNA: TGTGCCAGCAGTCACAGGGACACTGAAGCTTTCTTT. This sequence encodes CASSHRDTEAFF.